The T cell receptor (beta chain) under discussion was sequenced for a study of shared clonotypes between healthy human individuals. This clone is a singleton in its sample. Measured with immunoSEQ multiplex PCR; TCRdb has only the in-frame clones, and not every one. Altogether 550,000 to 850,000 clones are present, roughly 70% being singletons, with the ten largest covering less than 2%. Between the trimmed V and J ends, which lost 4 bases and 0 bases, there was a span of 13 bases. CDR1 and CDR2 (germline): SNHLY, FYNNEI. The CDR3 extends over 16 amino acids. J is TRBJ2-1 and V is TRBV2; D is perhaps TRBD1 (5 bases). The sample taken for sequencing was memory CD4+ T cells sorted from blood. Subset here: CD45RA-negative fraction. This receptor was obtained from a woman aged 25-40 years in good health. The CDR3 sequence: CASSAQGPSSYNEQFF. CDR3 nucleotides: TGTGCCAGCAGTGCGCAGGGTCCAAGCTCCTACAATGAGCAGTTCTTC.